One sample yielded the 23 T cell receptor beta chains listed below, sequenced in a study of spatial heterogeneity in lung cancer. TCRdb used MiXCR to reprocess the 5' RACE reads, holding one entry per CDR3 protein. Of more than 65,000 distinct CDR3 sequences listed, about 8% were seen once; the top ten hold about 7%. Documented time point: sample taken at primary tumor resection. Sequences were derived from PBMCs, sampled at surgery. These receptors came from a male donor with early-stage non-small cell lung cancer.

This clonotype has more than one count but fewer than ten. CDR3 in amino acids: CASSHEPGGSSYNEQFF. CDR3 coding DNA: TGTGCCAGCAGCCACGAGCCGGGGGGTTCCTCCTACAATGAGCAGTTCTTC. The chain is built from TRBV4-2 and TRBJ2-1; 7 bases agree with TRBD2. Germline CDR1 reads LGHNA; CDR2 reads YNFKEQ. The CDR3 length is 17 residues. V gave up 3 bases and J gave up 0 bases; unmatched junction bases: 8.

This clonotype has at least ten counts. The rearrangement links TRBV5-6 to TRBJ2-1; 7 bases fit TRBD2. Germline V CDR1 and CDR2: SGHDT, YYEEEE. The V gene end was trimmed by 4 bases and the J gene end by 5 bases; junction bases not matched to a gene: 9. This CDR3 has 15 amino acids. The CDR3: CASSPRGLLDNEQFF. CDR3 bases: TGTGCCAGCAGCCCCCGGGGACTACTAGACAATGAGCAGTTCTTC.

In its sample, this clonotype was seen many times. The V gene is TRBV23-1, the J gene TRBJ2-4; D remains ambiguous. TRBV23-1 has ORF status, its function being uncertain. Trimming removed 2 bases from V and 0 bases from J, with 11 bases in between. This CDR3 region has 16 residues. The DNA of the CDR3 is TGCGCCAGCAGTCAAGAAGGTTTTCTAGCCAAAAACATTCAGTACTTC. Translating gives CASSQEGFLAKNIQYF.

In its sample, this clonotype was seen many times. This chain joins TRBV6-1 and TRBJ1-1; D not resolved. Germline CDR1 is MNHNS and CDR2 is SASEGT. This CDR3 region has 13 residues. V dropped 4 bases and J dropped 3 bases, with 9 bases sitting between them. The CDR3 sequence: CASSAGSHTEAFF. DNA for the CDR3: TGTGCCAGCAGTGCCGGGTCTCACACTGAAGCTTTCTTT.

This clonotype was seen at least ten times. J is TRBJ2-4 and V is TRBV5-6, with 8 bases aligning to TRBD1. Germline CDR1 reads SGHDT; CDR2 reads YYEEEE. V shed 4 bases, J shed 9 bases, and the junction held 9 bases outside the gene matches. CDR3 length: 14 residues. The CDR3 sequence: CASSPGQALGIQYF. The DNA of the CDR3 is TGTGCCAGCAGCCCGGGACAGGCTTTAGGCATTCAGTACTTC.

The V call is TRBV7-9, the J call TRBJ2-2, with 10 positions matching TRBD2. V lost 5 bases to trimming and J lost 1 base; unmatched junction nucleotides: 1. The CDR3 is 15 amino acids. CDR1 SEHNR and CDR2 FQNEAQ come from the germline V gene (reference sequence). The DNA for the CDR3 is TGTGCCAGCAGCCGACTAGCGGGGAACACCGGGGAGCTGTTTTTT. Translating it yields CASSRLAGNTGELFF.

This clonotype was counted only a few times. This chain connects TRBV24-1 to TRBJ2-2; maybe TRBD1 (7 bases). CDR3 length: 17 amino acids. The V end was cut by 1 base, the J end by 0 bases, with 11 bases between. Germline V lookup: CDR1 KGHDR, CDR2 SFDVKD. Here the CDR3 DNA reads TGTGCCACCAGTGATTTAACAGGGGACTCGAACACCGGGGAGCTGTTTTTT. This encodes CATSDLTGDSNTGELFF.

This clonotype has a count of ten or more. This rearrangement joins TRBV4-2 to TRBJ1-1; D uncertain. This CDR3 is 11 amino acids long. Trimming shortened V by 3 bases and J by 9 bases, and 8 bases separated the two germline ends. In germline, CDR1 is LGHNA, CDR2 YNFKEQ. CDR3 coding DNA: TGTGCCAGCAGCCAGGCTGGGAAAGCTTTCTTT. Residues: CASSQAGKAFF.

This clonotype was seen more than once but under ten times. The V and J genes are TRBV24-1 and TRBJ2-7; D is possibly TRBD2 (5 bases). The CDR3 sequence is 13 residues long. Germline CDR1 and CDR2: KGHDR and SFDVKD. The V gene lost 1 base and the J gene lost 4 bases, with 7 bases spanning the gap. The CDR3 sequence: CATSDFSGYEQYF. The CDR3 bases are TGTGCCACCAGTGATTTTTCGGGGTACGAGCAGTACTTC.

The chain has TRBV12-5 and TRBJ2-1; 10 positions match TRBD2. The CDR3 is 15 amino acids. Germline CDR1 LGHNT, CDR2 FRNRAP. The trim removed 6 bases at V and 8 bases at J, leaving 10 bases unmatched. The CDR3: CASGSLAGVIDEQFF. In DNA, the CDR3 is TGTGCTAGTGGCTCTCTAGCGGGAGTAATCGATGAGCAGTTCTTC.

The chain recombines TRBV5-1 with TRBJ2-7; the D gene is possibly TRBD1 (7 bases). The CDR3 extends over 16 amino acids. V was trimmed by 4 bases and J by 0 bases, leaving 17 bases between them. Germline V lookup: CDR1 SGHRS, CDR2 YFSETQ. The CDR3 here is CASSESQGGSSYEQYF. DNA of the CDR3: TGCGCCAGCAGCGAGTCCCAGGGGGGTAGCTCCTACGAGCAGTACTTC. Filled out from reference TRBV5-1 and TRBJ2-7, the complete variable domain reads KAGVTQTPRYLIKTRGQQVTLSCSPISGHRSVSWYQQTPGQGLQFLFEYFSETQRNKGNFPGRFSGRQFSNSRSEMNVSTLELGDSALYLCASSESQGGSSYEQYFGPGTRLTVT.

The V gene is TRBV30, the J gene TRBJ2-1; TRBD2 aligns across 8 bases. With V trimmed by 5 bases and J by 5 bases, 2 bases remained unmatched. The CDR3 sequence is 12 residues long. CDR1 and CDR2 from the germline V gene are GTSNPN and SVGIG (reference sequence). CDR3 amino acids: CAWGTRNNEQFF. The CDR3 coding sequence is TGTGCCTGGGGGACTAGAAACAATGAGCAGTTCTTC.

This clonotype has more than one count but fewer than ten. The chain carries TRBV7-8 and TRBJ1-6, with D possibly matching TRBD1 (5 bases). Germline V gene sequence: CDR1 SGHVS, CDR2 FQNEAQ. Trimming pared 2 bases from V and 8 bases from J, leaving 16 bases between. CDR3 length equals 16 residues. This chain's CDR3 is CASSLYGDGGDSPLHF. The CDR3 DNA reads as TGTGCCAGCAGCTTATACGGGGACGGAGGGGATTCACCCCTCCACTTT.

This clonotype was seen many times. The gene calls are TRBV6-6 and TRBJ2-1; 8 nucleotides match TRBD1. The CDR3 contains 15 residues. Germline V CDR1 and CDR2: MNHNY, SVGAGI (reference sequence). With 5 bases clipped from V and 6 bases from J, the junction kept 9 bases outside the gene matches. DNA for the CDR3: TGTGCCAGCAGTACCGGGCAGGGGGCAATCAATGAGCAGTTCTTC. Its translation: CASSTGQGAINEQFF.

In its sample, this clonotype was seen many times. CDR3 region: CASSPLLGGASTNYGYTF. CDR3 nucleotides: TGCGCCAGCAGTCCTCTCCTGGGAGGGGCATCGACTAACTATGGCTACACCTTC. The chain recombines TRBV23-1 with TRBJ1-2; D perhaps matches TRBD1 (5 bases). TRBV23-1 is given ORF status, its function remaining uncertain. CDR3 length: 18 amino acids. Between the trimmed V and J ends, which lost 4 bases and 0 bases, there was a span of 21 bases.

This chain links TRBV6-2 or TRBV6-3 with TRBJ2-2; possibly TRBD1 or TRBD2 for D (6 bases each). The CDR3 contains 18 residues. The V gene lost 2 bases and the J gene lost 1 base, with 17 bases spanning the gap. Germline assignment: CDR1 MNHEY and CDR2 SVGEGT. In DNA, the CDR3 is TGTGCCAGCAGTTACACCCCCAGACGGGGGCTGAACACCGGGGAGCTGTTTTTT. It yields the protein CASSYTPRRGLNTGELFF.

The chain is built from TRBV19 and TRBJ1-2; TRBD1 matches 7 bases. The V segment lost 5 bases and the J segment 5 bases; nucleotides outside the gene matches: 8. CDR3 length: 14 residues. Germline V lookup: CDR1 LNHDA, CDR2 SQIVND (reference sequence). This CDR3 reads CASSSGQVYYGYTF. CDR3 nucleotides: TGTGCCAGTAGTTCCGGACAGGTGTATTATGGCTACACCTTC.

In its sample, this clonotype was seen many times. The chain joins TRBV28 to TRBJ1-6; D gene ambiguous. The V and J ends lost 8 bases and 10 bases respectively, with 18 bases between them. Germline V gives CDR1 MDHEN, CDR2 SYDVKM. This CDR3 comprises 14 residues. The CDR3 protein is CASGGPLINSPLHF. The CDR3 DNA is TGTGCCAGCGGCGGGCCCCTAATCAACTCACCCCTCCACTTT.

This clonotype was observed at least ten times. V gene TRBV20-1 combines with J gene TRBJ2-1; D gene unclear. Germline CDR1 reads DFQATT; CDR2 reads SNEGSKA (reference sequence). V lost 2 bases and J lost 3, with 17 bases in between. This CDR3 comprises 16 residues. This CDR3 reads CSARLGGPTLYNEQFF. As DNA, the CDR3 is TGCAGTGCTAGATTGGGCGGACCCACACTCTACAATGAGCAGTTCTTC.

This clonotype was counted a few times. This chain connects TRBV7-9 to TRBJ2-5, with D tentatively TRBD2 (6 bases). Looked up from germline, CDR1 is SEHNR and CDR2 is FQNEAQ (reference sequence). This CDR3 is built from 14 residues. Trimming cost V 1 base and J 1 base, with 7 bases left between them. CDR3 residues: CASSLGGAQETQYF. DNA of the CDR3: TGTGCCAGCAGCTTAGGCGGGGCCCAAGAGACCCAGTACTTC.

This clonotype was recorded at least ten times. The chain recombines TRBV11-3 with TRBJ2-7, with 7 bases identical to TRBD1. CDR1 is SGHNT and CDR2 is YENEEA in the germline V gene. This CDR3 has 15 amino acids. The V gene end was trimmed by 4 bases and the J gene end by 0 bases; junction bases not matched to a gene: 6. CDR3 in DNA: TGTGCCAGCAGCTCCAGGGGGTCCGGCTCCTACGAGCAGTACTTC. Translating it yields CASSSRGSGSYEQYF.

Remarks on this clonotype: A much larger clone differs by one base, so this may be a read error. CDR3 in amino acids: CSVGNTEAFF. The CDR3, as DNA: TGCAGCGTCGGGAACACTGAAGCTTTCTTT. V and J are TRBV29-1 and TRBJ1-1; D remains ambiguous. This CDR3 is 10 amino acids long. In germline, CDR1 is SQVTM, CDR2 ANQGSEA. With 6 bases removed from V and 1 base from J, the gap between germline ends came to 3 bases.

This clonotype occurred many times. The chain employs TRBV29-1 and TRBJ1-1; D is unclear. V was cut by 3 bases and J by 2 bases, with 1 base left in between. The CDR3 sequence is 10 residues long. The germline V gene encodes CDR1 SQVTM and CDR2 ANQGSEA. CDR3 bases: TGCAGCGTTGATAACACTGAAGCTTTCTTT. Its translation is CSVDNTEAFF.